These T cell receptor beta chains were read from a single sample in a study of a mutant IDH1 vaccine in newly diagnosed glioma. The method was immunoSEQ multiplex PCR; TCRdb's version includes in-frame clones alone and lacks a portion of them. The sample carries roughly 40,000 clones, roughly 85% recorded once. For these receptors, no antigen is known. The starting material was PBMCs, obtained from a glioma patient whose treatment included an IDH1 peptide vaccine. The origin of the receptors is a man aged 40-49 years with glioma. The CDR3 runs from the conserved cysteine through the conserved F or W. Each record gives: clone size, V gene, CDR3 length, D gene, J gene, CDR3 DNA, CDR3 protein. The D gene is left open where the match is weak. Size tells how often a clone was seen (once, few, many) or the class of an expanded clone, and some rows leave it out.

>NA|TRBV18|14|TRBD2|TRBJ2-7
TGTGCCAGCTCAAGGACTAGCGGGAGCTACGAGCAGTACTTC
CASSRTSGSYEQYF
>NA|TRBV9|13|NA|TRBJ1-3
TGTGCCAGCGGGCAGGGGTCTGGAAACACCATATATTTT
CASGQGSGNTIYF
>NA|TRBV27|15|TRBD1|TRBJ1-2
TGTGCCAGCAGTCCTAAGGCCTCCGGACAGGGAGCCTACACCTTC
CASSPKASGQGAYTF
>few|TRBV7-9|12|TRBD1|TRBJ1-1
TGTGCCGCCGCGGGACAGTCACGTCAAGCTTTCTTT
CAAAGQSRQAFF
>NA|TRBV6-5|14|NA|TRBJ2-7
TGTGCCAGCAGTTACGGTTCACGCTCCTACGAGCAGTACTTC
CASSYGSRSYEQYF
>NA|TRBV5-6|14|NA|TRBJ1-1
TGTGCCAGCAGCCGACCAGGGGTAGACACTGAAGCTTTCTTT
CASSRPGVDTEAFF
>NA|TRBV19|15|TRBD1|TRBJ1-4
TGTGCCAGTAGTCCCCAGACAGGGTGGGATGAAAAACTGTTTTTT
CASSPQTGWDEKLFF
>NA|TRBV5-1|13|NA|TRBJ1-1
TGCGCCAGCAGCCCCAGTGCAGGCACTGAAGCTTTCTTT
CASSPSAGTEAFF
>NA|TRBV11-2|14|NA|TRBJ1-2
TGTGCCAGCAGCTTAGATCGGACAGACTATGGCTACACCTTC
CASSLDRTDYGYTF
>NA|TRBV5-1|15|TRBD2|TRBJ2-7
TGCGCCAGCAGCAGTCTGACTAGCGGGGGCAACGAGCAGTACTTC
CASSSLTSGGNEQYF
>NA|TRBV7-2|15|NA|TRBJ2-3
TGTGCCAGCAGCTTAGTACCAGTTATTACAGATACGCAGTATTTT
CASSLVPVITDTQYF